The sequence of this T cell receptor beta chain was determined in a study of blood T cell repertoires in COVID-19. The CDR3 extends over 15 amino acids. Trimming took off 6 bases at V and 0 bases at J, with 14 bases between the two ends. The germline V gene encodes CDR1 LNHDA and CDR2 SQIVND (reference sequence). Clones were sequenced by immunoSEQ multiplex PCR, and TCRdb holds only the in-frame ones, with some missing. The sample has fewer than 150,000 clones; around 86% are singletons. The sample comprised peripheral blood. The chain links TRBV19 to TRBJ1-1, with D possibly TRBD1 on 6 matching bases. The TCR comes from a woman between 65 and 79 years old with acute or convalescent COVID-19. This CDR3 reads CASRFGQNMNTEAFF. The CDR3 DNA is TGTGCCAGTAGATTCGGACAGAACATGAACACTGAAGCTTTCTTT.